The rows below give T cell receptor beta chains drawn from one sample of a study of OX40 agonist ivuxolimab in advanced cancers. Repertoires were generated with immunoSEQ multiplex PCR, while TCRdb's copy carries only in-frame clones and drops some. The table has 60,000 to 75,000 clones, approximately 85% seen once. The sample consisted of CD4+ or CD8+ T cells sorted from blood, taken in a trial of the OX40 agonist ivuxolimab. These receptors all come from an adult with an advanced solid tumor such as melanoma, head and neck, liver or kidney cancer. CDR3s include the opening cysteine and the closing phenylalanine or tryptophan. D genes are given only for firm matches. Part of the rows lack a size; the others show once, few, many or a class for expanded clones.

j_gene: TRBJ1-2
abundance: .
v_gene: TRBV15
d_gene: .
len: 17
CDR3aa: CATSLGGGRLVKNGYTF
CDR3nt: TGTGCCACCAGCCTGGGGGGGGGCCGGTTGGTAAAGAATGGCTACACCTTC

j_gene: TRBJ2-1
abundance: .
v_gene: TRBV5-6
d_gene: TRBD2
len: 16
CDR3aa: CASSLAGAGGQGEQFF
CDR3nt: TGTGCCAGCAGCTTGGCCGGAGCGGGAGGGCAGGGTGAGCAGTTCTTC

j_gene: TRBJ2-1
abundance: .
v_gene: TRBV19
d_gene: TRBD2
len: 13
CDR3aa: CATLGWRENEQFF
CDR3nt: TGTGCCACCCTAGGGTGGCGGGAGAATGAGCAGTTCTTC

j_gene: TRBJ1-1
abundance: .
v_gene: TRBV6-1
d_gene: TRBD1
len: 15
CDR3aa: CASSTGDIWNTEAFF
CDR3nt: TGTGCCAGCTCGACAGGGGACATATGGAACACTGAAGCTTTCTTT

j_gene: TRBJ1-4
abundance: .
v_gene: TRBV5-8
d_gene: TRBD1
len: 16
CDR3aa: CASSRTGAATNEKLFF
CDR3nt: TGTGCCAGCAGTCGGACAGGGGCCGCAACTAATGAAAAACTGTTTTTT

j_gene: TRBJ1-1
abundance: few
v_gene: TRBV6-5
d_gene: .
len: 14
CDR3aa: CASSCGRGICEAFF
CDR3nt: TGTGCCAGCAGTTGTGGCAGGGGCATATGTGAAGCTTTCTTT

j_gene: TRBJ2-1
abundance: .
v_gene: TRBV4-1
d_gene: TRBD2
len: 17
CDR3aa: CASSQDPRYGGSNEQFF
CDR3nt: TGCGCCAGCAGCCAAGATCCACGGTACGGCGGGAGCAATGAGCAGTTCTTC

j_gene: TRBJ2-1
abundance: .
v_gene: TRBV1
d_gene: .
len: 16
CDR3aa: CTSSQVWASSYNEQFF
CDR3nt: TGCACCAGCAGCCAAGTTTGGGCCAGCTCCTACAATGAGCAGTTCTTC

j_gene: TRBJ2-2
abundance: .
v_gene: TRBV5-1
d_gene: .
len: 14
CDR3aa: CASSYSGNTGELFF
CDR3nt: TGCGCCAGCAGCTACAGTGGTAACACCGGGGAGCTGTTTTTT

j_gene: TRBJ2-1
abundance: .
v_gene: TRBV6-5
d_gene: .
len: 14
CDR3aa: CASSYHGPYNEQFF
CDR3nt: TGTGCCAGCAGTTACCATGGGCCCTACAATGAGCAGTTCTTC

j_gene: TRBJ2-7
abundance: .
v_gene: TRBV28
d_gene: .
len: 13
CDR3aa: CASSLSANYEQYF
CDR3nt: TGTGCCAGCAGTTTATCGGCAAACTACGAGCAGTACTTC

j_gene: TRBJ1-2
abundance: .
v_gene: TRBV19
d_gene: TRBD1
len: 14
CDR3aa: CASSIGTANYGYTF
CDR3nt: TGTGCCAGTAGTATCGGGACAGCTAACTATGGCTACACCTTC

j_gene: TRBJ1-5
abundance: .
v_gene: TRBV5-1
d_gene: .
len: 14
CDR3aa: CASSLDGFNQPQHF
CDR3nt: TGCGCCAGCAGCTTGGACGGCTTCAATCAGCCCCAGCATTTT

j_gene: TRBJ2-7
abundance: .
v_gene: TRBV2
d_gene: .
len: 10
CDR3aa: CASRGGEQYF
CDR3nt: TGTGCCAGCAGGGGGGGAGAGCAGTACTTC

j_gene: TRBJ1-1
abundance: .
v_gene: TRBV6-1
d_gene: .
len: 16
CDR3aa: CASSEYPLGGVAEAFF
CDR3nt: TGTGCCAGCAGTGAATACCCATTGGGGGGTGTGGCAGAAGCTTTCTTT

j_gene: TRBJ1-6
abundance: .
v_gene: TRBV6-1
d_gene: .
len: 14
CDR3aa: CASSESGGNSPLHF
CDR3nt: TGTGCCAGCAGTGAAAGCGGGGGGAATTCACCCCTCCACTTT

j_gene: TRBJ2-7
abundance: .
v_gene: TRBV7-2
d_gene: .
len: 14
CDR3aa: CASSLGLDSYEQYF
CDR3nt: TGTGCCAGCAGCTTAGGACTAGACTCCTACGAGCAGTACTTC

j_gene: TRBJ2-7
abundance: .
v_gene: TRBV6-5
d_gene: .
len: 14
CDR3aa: CASSYPTGFYEQYF
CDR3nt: TGTGCCAGCAGTTACCCTACTGGTTTCTACGAGCAGTACTTC

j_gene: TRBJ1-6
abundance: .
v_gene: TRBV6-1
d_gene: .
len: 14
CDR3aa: CASRGITVSSPLHF
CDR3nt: TGTGCCAGCCGAGGGATTACAGTTTCTTCACCCCTCCACTTT

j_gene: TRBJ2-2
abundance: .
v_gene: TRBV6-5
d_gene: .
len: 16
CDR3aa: CASSYPTSPKPGELFF
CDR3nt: TGTGCCAGCAGTTACCCCACTTCACCAAAGCCCGGGGAGCTGTTTTTT

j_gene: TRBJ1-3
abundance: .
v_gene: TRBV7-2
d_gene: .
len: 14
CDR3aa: CASSFRQDGNTIYF
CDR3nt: TGTGCCAGCAGCTTCCGACAGGATGGAAACACCATATATTTT

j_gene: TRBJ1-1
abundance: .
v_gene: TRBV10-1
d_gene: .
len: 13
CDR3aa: CASRVDGNTEAFF
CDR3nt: TGCGCCAGCAGGGTGGACGGGAACACTGAAGCTTTCTTT

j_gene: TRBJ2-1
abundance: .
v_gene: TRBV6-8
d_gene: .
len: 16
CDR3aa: CASPAHTLYSYNEQFF
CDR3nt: TGTGCCAGCCCTGCCCATACACTTTACTCCTACAATGAGCAGTTCTTC

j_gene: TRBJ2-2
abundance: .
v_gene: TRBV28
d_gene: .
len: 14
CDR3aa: CASSTRTYTGELFF
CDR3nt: TGTGCCAGCAGTACCCGGACTTACACCGGGGAGCTGTTTTTT

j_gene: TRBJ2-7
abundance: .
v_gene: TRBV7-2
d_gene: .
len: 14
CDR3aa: CASSLGGITYEQYF
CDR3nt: TGTGCCAGCAGTCTGGGGGGAATTACGTACGAGCAGTACTTC

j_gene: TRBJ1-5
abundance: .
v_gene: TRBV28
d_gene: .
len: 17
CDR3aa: CASRTQGFDYSNQPQHF
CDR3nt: TGTGCCAGCAGGACCCAGGGGTTCGACTATAGCAATCAGCCCCAGCATTTT

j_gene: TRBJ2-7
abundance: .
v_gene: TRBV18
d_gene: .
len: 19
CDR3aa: CASSRQPPGPEKPTYEQYF
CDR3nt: TGTGCCAGCTCACGCCAACCCCCCGGACCGGAGAAGCCCACCTACGAGCAGTACTTC